Detailed here is one T cell receptor beta chain. The antigen remains undetermined. The source of the sample is a study of vaccination and CD4 T cells after COVID-19. Across the whole study: The makeup of the convalescents was six males and four females, two of them Hispanic. Each control culture was treated with a CEFX pool, an HIV-1 Nef pool, or no peptide. General study points: Reactive clonotype counts went from median about 20 after infection to about 38 after vaccination, nonsignificantly.

Cultured CD4+ T-cell DNA underwent Oncomine TCR Beta short-read sequencing. Using its own MiXCR run on the PCR reads, TCRdb lists one record per CDR3 protein. There are more than 3,500 distinct CDR3 sequences in the sample; about 35% occur only once, and less than 30% lies in the top ten. Treatment denoted: approximately 9-day PBMC culture with coronavirus spike peptide pools or control peptides (ViraFEST assay). CD4+ T cells of the unexposed donor were collected before the COVID-19 pandemic (2011-2018). ViraFEST used peptide pools to expand antigen-specific T cells and subsequently sequenced their TCRs. The ends were cut back, 5 bases at V and 5 bases at J, with 15 bases in the middle. Germline values: CDR1 LNHDA, CDR2 SQIVND (reference sequence). The length of the CDR3 is 14 residues.

This chain uses TRBV19 with TRBJ2-5; D may be TRBD1 or TRBD2 (5 bases each). This clonotype was sampled from a human donor in good health. The sample comprised CD4+ T cells from blood, cultured in vitro. The CDR3 nucleotides read TGTGCCAGTAGTTCCCGGGACGTTGGGGAGACCCAGTACTTC. It specifies CASSSRDVGETQYF.